The present T cell receptor beta chain was sequenced within a study of blood T cells in healthy people across ages. General study results and limits: Any changes in expanded clonotypes were possibly confounded, as donor CMV status remained unknown. When one million T cells were used, diversity estimates were thought to be underestimates.

Of note for this clonotype: Its antigen is still unknown.

The study isolated at least 7 million PBMCs from each sample. A J-beta primer mix and a sample-barcoded 5' primer were used in a second PCR of about 7 to 11 cycles. TCRdb redid the calling of the 5' RACE reads with MiXCR, one entry per CDR3 protein. The table records about 1.6 million distinct CDR3 sequences, about 35% of them present only once. The CDR3 consists of 11 residues. The germline V gene encodes CDR1 SQVTM and CDR2 ANQGSEA. V was clipped by 4 bases and J by 7 bases, with 10 bases between them. The sample consisted of blood. The TCR originated in a woman in her 30s in good health. The chain couples TRBV29-1 to TRBJ1-2; D gene uncertain. The CDR3 DNA follows: TGCAGCGTTGGAGGAGGGTTTGGCTACACCTTC. The encoded protein is CSVGGGFGYTF.